This TCR beta chain was profiled in a study of PD-1 blockade in classical Hodgkin lymphoma. Regarding the study as a whole: Reported baseline diversity: healthy donors highest, relapsed/refractory patients lowest.

About this clone: The antigen remains unidentified.

Sample time point: cycle 4 day 1 (C4D1), after 6 weeks of nivolumab. With no exception, relapse followed autologous stem cell transplantation in all patients, and brentuximab vedotin exposure varied. Some clones are missing from TCRdb's copy, which holds only in-frame ones; the method was immunoSEQ multiplex PCR. Among approximately 44,000 clones listed, roughly two thirds were seen once. The sequence was obtained from a human donor with classical Hodgkin lymphoma. Sample: peripheral blood mononuclear cells (PBMCs), taken before the fourth cycle of nivolumab.

The CDR3 DNA follows: TGTGCCAGTAGTATGGACAGGGTGTCCGATGAGCAGTTCTTC. Protein product: CASSMDRVSDEQFF. V is TRBV19 and J is TRBJ2-1, with TRBD1 matching over 8 bases. The CDR3 contains 14 residues. V was pared by 3 bases and J by 8 bases, with 6 bases of the junction left unmatched. Looked up from germline, CDR1 is LNHDA and CDR2 is SQIVND (reference sequence).